The text below deals with one T cell receptor beta chain. Its antigen remains unidentified. This may be a read error: a much more frequent sequence differs by one nucleotide. This entry is derived from a study of regulatory T cells in long-lasting Graves disease. Library construction for TCR beta used iRepertoire HTBI primers and Arm-PCR of CDR3 regions. TCRdb itself ran the multiplex PCR reads through MiXCR, one entry per CDR3 protein. Among over 650,000 distinct CDR3 sequences, 25% to 35% were seen once, and the ten largest hold under 50%. The CDR3 loop spans 13 amino acids. Regarding the study as a whole: Reduced TCR diversity was observed in persistent Graves' patients versus newly diagnosed patients.

Time point defined: persistent/refractory GD, antithyroid drugs over 5 years with positive TRAb. Extracted RNA from PBMCs served as the source of the TCR library. Patients met American Thyroid Association criteria for Graves' disease. In this cohort, patients came from an endocrinology department located in Xi'an, China. Staff took around 8.6 milliliters of peripheral blood and put it into EDTA tubes. This receptor was taken from a female donor with Graves disease. V usage is TRBV12-3 or TRBV12-4 and J usage is TRBJ2-5; D perhaps matches TRBD2 (6 bases). The material sequenced was peripheral blood mononuclear cells (PBMCs), taken when the disease was refractory, from a patient treated with antithyroid drugs. This CDR3 reads CVSSLARRETQYF. DNA of the CDR3: TGTGTCAGCAGCCTAGCGAGGCGAGAGACCCAGTACTTC.